Listed here is a single T cell receptor beta chain. This entry is derived from a study of T cells after yellow fever vaccination. This CDR3 is 15 amino acids long. From germline, CDR1 is SNHLY and CDR2 FYNNEI. With V trimmed by 7 bases and J by 5 bases, 11 bases remained unmatched. TCRdb ran MiXCR on the 5' RACE reads and lists one entry per CDR3 protein. The data show fewer than 650,000 distinct CDR3 sequences, 21% seen once. The starting material was PBMCs, obtained around 3 weeks after the first yellow fever vaccination. The TCR was taken from a man aged 18 to 29 who received the YFV17D yellow fever vaccine. V gene TRBV2 combines with J gene TRBJ2-3, with 8 bases aligning to TRBD2. The CDR3 here is CASKANGGGEDTQYF. The CDR3 bases are TGTGCCAGCAAGGCTAACGGGGGGGGTGAAGATACGCAGTATTTT.